The present T cell receptor beta chain was sequenced within a study of blood T cell repertoires in COVID-19. The wider study: Samples representing acute and convalescent COVID-19 were sourced from the United States, Italy and Spain. T cells, B-cell-depleted T cells, or PBMCs supplied cDNA or gDNA.

As originally analysed: Using reference gene primer amplification, nucleated cell counts were estimated. TCRdb's table, derived via immunoSEQ multiplex PCR, lists solely in-frame clones and lacks some. The V and J calls and clone size come from that table; D and trimming were worked out from the DNA. The profile shows 110,000 or so clones, approximately 78% of them singletons. Germline CDR1 SEHNR, CDR2 FQNEAQ (reference sequence). Trimming stripped 6 bases from V and 5 bases from J, with 14 bases between. The CDR3 consists of 14 residues. Sequenced: peripheral blood. The V and J genes are TRBV7-9 and TRBJ1-5; no definite D call. The receptor was derived from a woman older than 75 with acute or convalescent COVID-19. CDR3 sequence: CASRFLGSDQPQHF. DNA for the CDR3: TGTGCCAGCAGATTTTTAGGGAGCGATCAGCCCCAGCATTTT.